These T cell receptor beta chains were read from a single sample in a study of cytomegalovirus exposure and HLA in healthy donors. Method: immunoSEQ multiplex PCR; TCRdb's copy keeps in-frame clones and lacks some. The table has 55,000 to 75,000 clones, more than 85% seen once. The material sequenced was PBMCs. The receptors were sampled from a man aged 18 to 29 in good health and CMV-seropositive. Each CDR3 is given with its conserved first and last residue. Fields, in order: J gene, clone size, V gene, D gene, CDR3 DNA, CDR3 protein. A D gene is named only where the DNA matches it firmly. Not every row has a clone size; where given, it reads once, few, many or a size class.

TRBJ2-7,.,TRBV10-3,.,TGTGCCATCAGCCCACAGGGTCTCTACGAGCAGTACTTC,CAISPQGLYEQYF
TRBJ2-5,.,TRBV28,.,TGTGCCAGCAGCTCACAGGGGGAGGGGGAGACCCAGTACTTC,CASSSQGEGETQYF
TRBJ1-1,once,TRBV29-1,TRBD1,TGCAGCGCCGCGGACAGGGTAAACACTGAAGCTTTCTTT,CSAADRVNTEAFF
TRBJ2-7,.,TRBV6-5,.,TGTGCCAGCATAGAGGGGGTCTTCTACGAGCAGTACTTC,CASIEGVFYEQYF
TRBJ2-5,.,TRBV5-4,TRBD2,TGTGCCAGCAGCTCCCGGGGGACTAGCGAGGGACACCCCGAGGGGACCCAGTACTTC,CASSSRGTSEGHPEGTQYF
TRBJ2-6,.,TRBV21-1,.,TGTGCCAGCAGCCAGGGGAAGGGATCTGGGGCCAACGTCCTGACTTTC,CASSQGKGSGANVLTF
TRBJ2-7,.,TRBV29-1,TRBD1,TGCAGCGGGGGACAGAGCTCCTACGAGCAGTACTTC,CSGGQSSYEQYF
TRBJ2-7,.,TRBV20-1,.,TGCAGTGCTAGTTATGTCCACGAGCAGTACTTC,CSASYVHEQYF
TRBJ1-4,.,TRBV18,TRBD1,TGTGCCAGCTCACTAGGACAGGGCCGGAACACGGCTAATGAAAAACTGTTTTTT,CASSLGQGRNTANEKLFF
TRBJ2-7,.,TRBV7-8,.,TGTGCCAGCAGTCTAGGGGCAGAGATCTCCTACGAGCAGTACTTC,CASSLGAEISYEQYF
TRBJ2-7,.,TRBV19,TRBD1,TGTGCCAGTAGTAAATCGGACAGGGGGACCTACGAGCAGTACTTC,CASSKSDRGTYEQYF
TRBJ1-1,.,TRBV9,.,TGTGCCAGCAGCGCGGGGCGGGGGGAAGCTTTCTTT,CASSAGRGEAFF
TRBJ2-7,.,TRBV6-5,TRBD1,TGTGCCAGCAGTTCAGACAGGGTGGAGTACTTC,CASSSDRVEYF
TRBJ2-1,.,TRBV4-1,.,TGCGCCAGCAGCCAGGAACCGGGACTGATGGACAATGAGCAGTTCTTC,CASSQEPGLMDNEQFF
TRBJ2-1,.,TRBV5-5,.,TGTGCCAGCAGCTTAGCAGGGGCCTCCTACAATGAGCAGTTCTTC,CASSLAGASYNEQFF
TRBJ2-5,.,TRBV7-6,.,TGTGCCAGCAGAACAGGGCAAGAGACCCAGTACTTC,CASRTGQETQYF
TRBJ1-2,.,TRBV7-3,.,TGTGCCAGCAGCCCACCGGGAAGTAACTATGGCTACACCTTC,CASSPPGSNYGYTF
TRBJ2-5,.,TRBV27,TRBD2,TGTGCCAGCACGTTCGGGGCGGGAGGGCAAGAGACCCAGTACTTC,CASTFGAGGQETQYF
TRBJ2-5,.,TRBV15,.,TGTGCCACCAGCAGGTCTTCTAGACCCGAAGAGACCCAGTACTTC,CATSRSSRPEETQYF
TRBJ2-7,.,TRBV4-2,TRBD2,TGTGCCAGCAGCCAGCCAGCGGGAGGGGGTGAGCAGTACTTC,CASSQPAGGGEQYF
TRBJ2-7,.,TRBV14,.,TGTGCCAGCAGCCCTCACCCTGACTGGAGTCACGCGACCTACGAGCAGTACTTC,CASSPHPDWSHATYEQYF
TRBJ2-1,few,TRBV11-2,.,TGTGCCAGCAGCTTATCGGTTTACTACAATGAGCAGTTCTTC,CASSLSVYYNEQFF
TRBJ2-7,.,TRBV4-1,TRBD1,TGCGCCAGCAGCCAAGCCGCGACAGGGGGCTTATACGAGCAGTACTTC,CASSQAATGGLYEQYF
TRBJ2-1,.,TRBV27,TRBD2,TGTGCCAGCAGTTTGCGGCTAGCGGGAGCGCGTGAGCAGTTCTTC,CASSLRLAGAREQFF
TRBJ2-2,.,TRBV6-5,TRBD2,TGTGCCAGGAGAGCGGGACTCTTATTCTACGGGGAGCTGTTTTTT,CARRAGLLFYGELFF
TRBJ2-3,.,TRBV29-1,.,TGCACTGTCGGGGGAGGCACAGATACGCAGTATTTT,CTVGGGTDTQYF
TRBJ1-1,few,TRBV18,.,TGTGCCAGCTCACCGAGACAGTTGGAGAACACTGAAGCTTTCTTT,CASSPRQLENTEAFF
TRBJ1-4,.,TRBV5-6,.,TGTGCCAGCAGCCCCCCGGGGGCAACTAATGAAAAACTGTTTTTT,CASSPPGATNEKLFF
TRBJ2-3,.,TRBV4-2,TRBD2,TGTGCCAGCAGTTCCGGGACTAGCGTGACAGATACGCAGTATTTT,CASSSGTSVTDTQYF
TRBJ1-2,.,TRBV19,.,TGTGCCAGTAGTATAGGACGGGTTAACTATGGCTACACCTTC,CASSIGRVNYGYTF
TRBJ2-3,.,TRBV11-2,TRBD2,TGTGCCAGCAGCTTAGCCGGGAGGGCCCAGGCCGATACGCAGTATTTT,CASSLAGRAQADTQYF
TRBJ1-1,.,TRBV18,.,TGTGCCAGCTCACCACAACAGGGCTGGGGATTGAACACTGAAGCTTTCTTT,CASSPQQGWGLNTEAFF
TRBJ2-2,once,TRBV7-6,TRBD1,TGTGCCAGCAGCTTAAGTCAGGGGGTTTTGGACGGGGAGCTGTTTTTT,CASSLSQGVLDGELFF
TRBJ2-7,.,TRBV2,TRBD1,TGTGCCAGCAGAGCCGGGACAGGGGTCTACGAGCAGTACTTC,CASRAGTGVYEQYF
TRBJ2-1,.,TRBV6-6,TRBD1,TGTGCCAGCAGTCCCCGGGACAGCCAGAACAATGAGCAGTTCTTC,CASSPRDSQNNEQFF
TRBJ2-7,once,TRBV6-4,TRBD2,TGTGCCAGCAGAAACTATAGCGGGAGGGTCAACTACGAGCAGTACTTC,CASRNYSGRVNYEQYF
TRBJ2-7,.,TRBV4-1,TRBD1,TGCGCCAGCAGCCCCGGGACAGCCTCGGACGAGCAGTACTTC,CASSPGTASDEQYF
TRBJ2-3,.,TRBV2,TRBD2,TGTGCCAGCAGTGAAGGACTAGCTTTTGTGGATACGCAGTATTTT,CASSEGLAFVDTQYF
TRBJ2-1,once,TRBV6-5,TRBD1,TGTGCCAGCAGCACCCGGGACAGGGGCTACAATGAGCAGTTCTTC,CASSTRDRGYNEQFF
TRBJ2-5,.,TRBV4-2,TRBD1,TGTGCCAGCAGCCGGGGACAGCCCCAAGAGACCCAGTACTTC,CASSRGQPQETQYF
TRBJ1-2,.,TRBV28,.,TGTGCCAGCACCCCAGCCGGGGGGCTCTACTATGGCTACACCTTC,CASTPAGGLYYGYTF
TRBJ2-7,.,TRBV11-2,.,TGTGCCAGCAGCTTAGAGGGGGGAGAGGCGGCCTACGAGCAGTACTTC,CASSLEGGEAAYEQYF
TRBJ1-2,.,TRBV2,TRBD1,TGTGCCAGCAGTGCACGGACAGGAAGGAATAACTATGGCTACACCTTC,CASSARTGRNNYGYTF
TRBJ2-7,.,TRBV9,TRBD1,TGTGCCAGCAGGGGACAGGGCAAGGGGGCAAGCTCCTACGAGCAGTACTTC,CASRGQGKGASSYEQYF
TRBJ1-1,.,TRBV27,TRBD1,TGTGCCAGCAGTTTAAGGGCTACGCAGGGGGGAACTGAAGCTTTCTTT,CASSLRATQGGTEAFF
TRBJ1-2,.,TRBV9,TRBD1,TGTGCCAGCAGCCTGGAGACAGGGGGTGCCCCCTATGGCTACACCTTC,CASSLETGGAPYGYTF
TRBJ2-2,.,TRBV11-2,.,TGTGCCAGCAGCTTCCCAGGGTCGGGGGAGCTGTTTTTT,CASSFPGSGELFF
TRBJ2-6,.,TRBV7-9,TRBD1,TGTGCCAGCAGCCCAAGGGGGGACAGGGGAAGCTCTGGGGCCAACGTCCTGACTTTC,CASSPRGDRGSSGANVLTF
TRBJ2-5,.,TRBV15,.,TGTGCCACCGGGGGGGCGGAGCAAGAGACCCAGTACTTC,CATGGAEQETQYF
TRBJ2-7,few,TRBV7-2,TRBD2,TGTGCCAGCAGCCAACTAGCGGGGGCCTACGAGCAGTACTTC,CASSQLAGAYEQYF
TRBJ2-5,.,TRBV19,.,TGTGCCAGTAGTATCGATCATACGCGGGAGACCCAGTACTTC,CASSIDHTRETQYF
TRBJ2-3,.,TRBV18,TRBD1,TGTGCCAGCTCACCATCCATGACAGGGGCCGACACAGATACGCAGTATTTT,CASSPSMTGADTDTQYF
TRBJ2-3,few,TRBV19,TRBD2,TGTGCCAGTAGTATATTTCCGCGACGATGGACTAGCGGGAGGGCCGGAGTAGATACGCAGTATTTT,CASSIFPRRWTSGRAGVDTQYF
TRBJ2-1,.,TRBV9,.,TGTGCCAGCAGCGTAGTTCAAGCGGGCCCCTACAATGAGCAGTTCTTC,CASSVVQAGPYNEQFF